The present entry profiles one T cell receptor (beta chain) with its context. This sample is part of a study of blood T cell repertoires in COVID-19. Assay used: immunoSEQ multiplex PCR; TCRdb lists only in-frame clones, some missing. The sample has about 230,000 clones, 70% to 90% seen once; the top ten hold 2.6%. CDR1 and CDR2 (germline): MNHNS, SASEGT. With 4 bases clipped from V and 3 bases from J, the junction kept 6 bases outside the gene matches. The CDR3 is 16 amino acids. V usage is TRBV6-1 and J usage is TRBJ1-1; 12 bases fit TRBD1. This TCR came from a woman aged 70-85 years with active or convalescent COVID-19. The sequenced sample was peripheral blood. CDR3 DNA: TGTGCCAGCAGTGCCGGGACAGGGGGCGGTGACACTGAAGCTTTCTTT. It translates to CASSAGTGGGDTEAFF.